The 15 T cell receptor beta chains given below trace back to one sample, sequenced in a study of response to subunit inactivated influenza vaccine. One entry per CDR3 protein results from TCRdb running MiXCR on the RT-PCR reads. Of approximately 500,000 distinct CDR3 sequences listed, 10% to 15% were seen once; the top ten hold roughly 13%. The material sequenced was PBMCs from blood, taken about 40 days after vaccination. The receptors were sampled from a man aged 45-65 years who received an inactivated influenza vaccine.

The chain couples TRBV9 to TRBJ2-7; D unresolved. Germline V gene data show CDR1 as SGDLS and CDR2 as YYNGEE. The CDR3 runs 15 residues. Deletions cut 0 bases from V and 5 bases from J, with 15 bases between. CDR3 protein: CASSVGGRGDDEQYF. In DNA, the CDR3 is TGTGCCAGCAGCGTAGGGGGAAGAGGTGATGACGAGCAGTACTTC.

This clonotype was counted only a few times. The rearrangement joins TRBV20-1 to TRBJ1-2; D call uncertain. This CDR3 region has 13 residues. V gave up 0 bases and J gave up 8 bases, with 13 bases separating them. The germline V gene encodes CDR1 DFQATT and CDR2 SNEGSKA (reference sequence). CDR3 amino acids: CSARDGSAGGYTF. Here the CDR3 DNA reads TGCAGTGCTAGAGATGGCAGCGCCGGGGGCTACACCTTC.

This clonotype has just a few counts. This chain uses TRBV11-3 with TRBJ2-1; 7 positions agree with TRBD2. The CDR3 is 15 amino acids. Germline assignment: CDR1 SGHNT and CDR2 YENEEA. The V gene end was trimmed by 0 bases and the J gene end by 5 bases; junction bases not matched to a gene: 4. CDR3 sequence (DNA): TGTGCCAGCAGCTTAGAGTCTAGCGGAAACAATGAGCAGTTCTTC. Translating it yields CASSLESSGNNEQFF.

This clonotype was recorded once. The chain uses TRBV19 and TRBJ1-5; weak D call: TRBD1 (6 bases). The germline gives CDR1 LNHDA, CDR2 SQIVND (reference sequence). CDR3 size: 15 residues. V was shortened by 3 bases and J by 5 bases, with 14 bases between the two germline ends. The CDR3 here is CASSISLDRDQPQHF. The CDR3 bases are TGTGCCAGTAGTATTTCTCTGGACAGAGATCAGCCCCAGCATTTT.

This chain uses TRBV7-9 with TRBJ1-6; D remains ambiguous. This CDR3 has 12 residues. Germline V lookup: CDR1 SEHNR, CDR2 FQNEAQ (reference sequence). V lost 5 bases to trimming and J lost 13 bases, with 12 bases between them. The CDR3 bases are TGTGCCAGCAGCCCTAGCAGCGGGCCCCTCCACTTT. Its protein product is CASSPSSGPLHF.

This clonotype was recorded once. This chain joins TRBV6-5 and TRBJ2-5; D unclear. V lost 0 bases and J 3 bases, leaving 8 bases between the germline ends. The CDR3 spans 14 residues. Germline assignment: CDR1 MNHEY and CDR2 SVGAGI. CDR3 in DNA: TGTGCCAGCAGTTACTCTTGGACCAAAGAGACCCAGTACTTC. Protein product: CASSYSWTKETQYF.

V is TRBV12-3 or TRBV12-4 and J is TRBJ2-2, with TRBD2 matching 9 bases. The V and J ends lost 2 bases and 5 bases, in that order; junction bases with no gene match: 3. The CDR3 consists of 15 residues. The CDR3 sequence: CASSLYLAGTGELFF. DNA of the CDR3: TGTGCCAGCAGTTTATATCTAGCGGGAACCGGGGAGCTGTTTTTT.

The sample holds many counts of this clonotype. Likely a read error: the CDR3 ends without its conserved phenylalanine or tryptophan. No DNA is shown, since the ends of the CDR3 on it are uncertain; the CDR3 is the one TCRdb lists. The gene calls are TRBV20-1 and TRBJ2-1; the listed D gene, TRBD1, was not tested against the DNA. The CDR3 has 10 residues if both end residues are counted. Looked up from germline, CDR1 is DFQATT and CDR2 is SNEGSKA (reference sequence). The CDR3 is CSATPGQGAL.

This clonotype was seen a handful of times. The CDR3 bases are TGTGCCAGCAGTCTCGCCCAGGGGGCTAATCAGCCCCAGCATTTT. Translation gives CASSLAQGANQPQHF. The chain has TRBV12-3 or TRBV12-4 and TRBJ1-5; 8 bases align to TRBD1. This CDR3 comprises 15 residues. After removal of 5 bases from V and 4 bases from J, the junction contained 7 bases not matched to a gene.

The chain employs TRBV7-2 and TRBJ2-1; possible D gene TRBD2, 5 bases. From germline, CDR1 is SGHTA and CDR2 FQGNSA. V was clipped by 2 bases and J by 0 bases, with 17 bases between them. CDR3 length: 18 amino acids. CDR3 loop: CASSLSTQRWGSYNEQFF. The DNA for the CDR3 is TGTGCCAGCAGCTTATCGACCCAGCGGTGGGGCTCCTACAATGAGCAGTTCTTC.

The V call is TRBV6-2 or TRBV6-3, the J call TRBJ1-1; 10 bases are a match to TRBD1. The ends lost 0 bases at V and 1 base at J; junction bases unmatched: 5. The CDR3 totals 17 residues. CDR1 MNHEY and CDR2 SVGEGT come from the germline V gene. The CDR3 region is CASSYSTDRGWNTEAFF. The CDR3 DNA reads TGTGCCAGCAGTTACTCGACGGACAGGGGGTGGAACACTGAAGCTTTCTTT.

This sequence joins TRBV27 and TRBJ2-1, with 10 bases aligning to TRBD2. Trimming removed 3 bases from V and 2 bases from J; junction bases left unmatched: 10. Germline values: CDR1 MNHEY, CDR2 SMNVEV (reference sequence). The CDR3 totals 18 residues. The CDR3 DNA reads TGTGCCAGCAGTTTTCTTCGGGAAGCGGGAGGGGCCTACAATGAGCAGTTCTTC. It encodes CASSFLREAGGAYNEQFF.

This clonotype occurred a few times. The rearrangement joins TRBV6-5 to TRBJ2-3; D is perhaps TRBD2 (6 bases). The germline CDR1 and CDR2 sequences are MNHEY and SVGAGI. Trimming cost V 0 bases and J 0 bases, with 13 bases left between them. The CDR3 has 17 residues. CDR3 sequence: CASSYSPGRYSTDTQYF. CDR3 nucleotide sequence: TGTGCCAGCAGTTACTCACCGGGGAGGTATAGCACAGATACGCAGTATTTT.

There are many counts of this clonotype. The J gene is TRBJ2-7, the V gene TRBV5-1; 7 bases line up with TRBD1. Germline V lookup: CDR1 SGHRS, CDR2 YFSETQ. The CDR3 runs 15 residues. After removal of 5 bases from V and 5 bases from J, the junction contained 13 bases not matched to a gene. This chain's CDR3 is CASRQSGGLYDEQYF. Written as DNA, the CDR3 is TGCGCCAGCAGGCAGTCAGGGGGTCTCTACGACGAGCAGTACTTC.

This clonotype showed up many times. V and J are TRBV20-1 and TRBJ2-7, with unresolved D. Germline V CDR1 and CDR2: DFQATT, SNEGSKA (reference sequence). Trimming left V 0 bases short and J 3 bases short, with 15 bases between. This CDR3 contains 15 residues. Here the CDR3 reads CSARDPDVQIYEQYF. The CDR3 DNA sequence: TGCAGTGCTAGAGATCCGGACGTACAGATCTACGAGCAGTACTTC.